This T cell receptor beta chain was recovered during a study of shared clonotypes between healthy human individuals. General observations from the study: Limited genetic and exposure-history diversity came from having few donors. Estimated richness was generally greater in naive than memory subsets.

V dropped 10 bases and J dropped 3; count of bases not matched to a gene: 6. Germline CDR1 is SGHNT and CDR2 is YYREEE (reference sequence). The CDR3 has 13 amino acids. Template for every sorted-subset replicate PCR totaled 200 to 250 ng DNA, approximately 30,000 T cell genomes. In the authors' workflow: Quality scores were absent from the junction-only immunoSEQ sequences, so filtering differed. Assay: immunoSEQ multiplex PCR; the TCRdb copy retains only in-frame clones and omits some. The DNA was the basis for D and trimming; V, J and clone size are from that table. The data contain roughly 2,000,000 clones, roughly 95% of them seen just once; the ten biggest clones take up 0.9% to 1.5%. CD8 cells classed as naive were CD45RO-negative and positively selected for CCR7, excluding terminally differentiated effector memory CD45RA+ cells. On this clone: Antigen: not known.

The chain carries TRBV5-4 and TRBJ2-1; 8 bases are shared with TRBD1. This receptor was obtained from a man aged 18-30 years in good health. The specimen sequenced was naive CD8+ T cells sorted from blood. The CDR3 nucleotides read TGTGCCGGGACAGGCATAGGCTACAATGAGCAGTTCTTC. It specifies CAGTGIGYNEQFF.